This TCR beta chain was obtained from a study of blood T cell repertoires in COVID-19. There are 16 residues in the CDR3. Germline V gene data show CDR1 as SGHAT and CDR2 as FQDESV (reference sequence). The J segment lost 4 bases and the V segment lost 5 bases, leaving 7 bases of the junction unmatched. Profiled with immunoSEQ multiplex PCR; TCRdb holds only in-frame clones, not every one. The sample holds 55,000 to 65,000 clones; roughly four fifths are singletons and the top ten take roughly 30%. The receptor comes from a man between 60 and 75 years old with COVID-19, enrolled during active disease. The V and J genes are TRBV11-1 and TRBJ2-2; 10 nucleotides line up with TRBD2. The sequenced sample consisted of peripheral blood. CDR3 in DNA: TGTGCCAGCAGCCCTCTAGCGGGGGAAGGCACCGGGGAGCTGTTTTTT. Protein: CASSPLAGEGTGELFF.